A selection of T cell receptor beta chains follows, all from one sample in a study of shared clonotypes between healthy human individuals. The protocol was immunoSEQ multiplex PCR, while the TCRdb copy is restricted to in-frame clones and leaves out a portion. The repertoire holds about 450,000 clones, with around 79% as singletons. The sequenced sample consisted of PBMCs. These TCRs come from a woman aged 35 to 49 in good health. Some clones in this sample may be carry-over from other donors' samples. Both conserved end residues are part of each CDR3. Fields, in order: J gene, D gene, clone size, V gene, CDR3 DNA, CDR3 protein. A D gene is named only where the DNA matches it firmly. Clone size is shown for a subset of rows, as once, few, many or a class of expanded clone.

>TRBJ2-7|TRBD2|-|TRBV7-9
TGTGCCAGCAGCTCCCCCGGGACTAGCGTCAACGAGCAGTACTTC
CASSSPGTSVNEQYF
>TRBJ1-4|-|-|TRBV30
TGTGCCTGGAGTCTTTCGTTGGGGTCGGCTGAAAAACTGTTTTTT
CAWSLSLGSAEKLFF
>TRBJ2-7|-|few|TRBV6-5
TGTGCCCACGACCCTGGCAGGAGGCCCTACGAGCAGTACTTC
CAHDPGRRPYEQYF
>TRBJ1-2|-|-|TRBV5-5
TGTGCCAGCAGCTTGGCGGCAGGGGACCCCTATGGCTACACCTTC
CASSLAAGDPYGYTF
>TRBJ1-1|-|-|TRBV28
TGTGCCAGCAGCGAACAGGGCACTGAAGCTTTCTTT
CASSEQGTEAFF
>TRBJ1-2|-|-|TRBV5-6
TGTGCCAGCAGCTTGGCCAGTTCTAACTATGGCTACACCTTC
CASSLASSNYGYTF
>TRBJ2-7|TRBD1|few|TRBV30
TGTGCCTGGAGGGGACAGGGGGCAGACGAGCAGTACTTC
CAWRGQGADEQYF
>TRBJ2-1|TRBD2|-|TRBV5-1
TGCGCCAGCAGCTTGGTCCCGGGACTATTAAATGAGCAGTTCTTC
CASSLVPGLLNEQFF
>TRBJ2-7|-|-|TRBV28
TGTGCCAGCGTCGACACGGGGACCTACGAGCAGTACTTC
CASVDTGTYEQYF
>TRBJ2-7|-|-|TRBV27
TGTGCCAGCAGTAAGACTACCCCCTCCTACGAGCAGTACTTC
CASSKTTPSYEQYF
>TRBJ2-2|TRBD2|-|TRBV7-3
TGTGCCAGCAGCGTAACCGGGGGGGCGAACACCGGGGAGCTGTTTTTT
CASSVTGGANTGELFF
>TRBJ2-1|-|-|TRBV7-8
TGTGCCAGCAGCCCCCGGGACAACCTATACAATGAGCAGTTCTTC
CASSPRDNLYNEQFF
>TRBJ2-7|-|once|TRBV7-8
TGTGCCAGCAGCCCCAGTGGGGGACCCAGCCGGGCCGACTTC
CASSPSGGPSRADF
>TRBJ2-1|TRBD1|-|TRBV10-3
TGTGCCACTTCCCGGGACAGGGGGCCCGATGAGCAGTTCTTC
CATSRDRGPDEQFF
>TRBJ2-5|-|-|TRBV9
TGTGCCACCCTGCGTGGTGGGGAGACCCAGTACTTC
CATLRGGETQYF
>TRBJ2-7|TRBD1|-|TRBV9
TGTGCCAGCAGCCCCGGGACAGGGGGTACCGACGAGCAGTACTTC
CASSPGTGGTDEQYF
>TRBJ2-2|-|-|TRBV5-1
TGCGCCAGCAGCTTGCGGCAGGGGTATAACACCGGGGAGCTGTTTTTT
CASSLRQGYNTGELFF
>TRBJ2-7|TRBD2|-|TRBV11-2
TGTGCCAGCAGCTGGGGACTAGCGGGAGGATACGAGCAGTACTTC
CASSWGLAGGYEQYF
>TRBJ1-1|TRBD1|-|TRBV9
TGTGCCAGCAGCCCGGGACAGGGGGACACTGAAGCTTTCTTT
CASSPGQGDTEAFF
>TRBJ1-4|-|-|TRBV28
TGTGCCAGCAGTCCCAGCCCGGGGGAAAAACTGTTTTTT
CASSPSPGEKLFF
>TRBJ2-1|-|-|TRBV29-1
TGCAGCGTCAACAGGGGAGGCGATGAGCAGTTCTTC
CSVNRGGDEQFF
>TRBJ2-1|TRBD2|-|TRBV4-1
TGCGCCAGCAGCCGGACTAGCGGGAGTTATGATGAGCAGTTCTTC
CASSRTSGSYDEQFF
>TRBJ2-3|-|-|TRBV11-2
TGTGCCAGCAGCTTAGCAGTCGGCGCAGATACGCAGTATTTT
CASSLAVGADTQYF
>TRBJ2-2|TRBD1|-|TRBV11-3
TGTGCCAGCTCTATTGGAACAGGGGGCTTCGGGGAGCTGTTTTTC
CASSIGTGGFGELFF
>TRBJ2-2|TRBD1|once|TRBV7-3
TGTGCCAGCAGCCCCGGGACAGGGCATGCCGGGGAGCTGTTTTTT
CASSPGTGHAGELFF
>TRBJ1-6|-|-|TRBV4-3
TGCGCCAGCAGCCTGAATCGCCACGGGAGCTCCTATAATTCACCCCTCCACTTT
CASSLNRHGSSYNSPLHF
>TRBJ2-2|TRBD2|-|TRBV7-2
TGTGCCAGCAGCTTAGATGGGGTTTCGCGGGAGGGCCCGTACGGGGAGCTGTTTTTT
CASSLDGVSREGPYGELFF
>TRBJ1-2|-|-|TRBV29-1
TGCAGCGTTGATGGAGGGAATGGCTACACCTTC
CSVDGGNGYTF
>TRBJ2-5|-|few|TRBV7-2
TGTGCCAGCAGGGACCGCAGGGCTGGGGAGACCCAGTACTTC
CASRDRRAGETQYF
>TRBJ2-7|TRBD2|-|TRBV5-1
TGCGCCAGCAGCTTGGGACTAGCGGATTCCTACGAGCAGTACTTC
CASSLGLADSYEQYF
>TRBJ2-3|TRBD2|-|TRBV14
TGTGCCAGCAGCCTCTTTCTAGCGGGGTCCACAGATACGCAGTATTTT
CASSLFLAGSTDTQYF
>TRBJ2-1|-|-|TRBV11-2
TGTGCCAGCAGCTTAGGGGCCTACAATGAGCAGTTCTTC
CASSLGAYNEQFF
>TRBJ2-1|TRBD2|-|TRBV5-1
TGCGCCAGCAGCGGATCGACTAGCGGGGTTTCCTACAATGAGCAGTTCTTC
CASSGSTSGVSYNEQFF
>TRBJ2-2|-|-|TRBV2
TGTGCCATAGGACGGGAGAACACCGGGGAGCTGTTTTTT
CAIGRENTGELFF
>TRBJ2-5|TRBD1|-|TRBV5-1
TGCGCCAGCAACGCCGGGACAGGGAGGGAGACCCAGTACTTC
CASNAGTGRETQYF
>TRBJ2-1|-|-|TRBV5-1
TGCGCCAGCAGCTTGGTTGGGGGGATGAGCTCCTACAATGAGCAGTTCTTC
CASSLVGGMSSYNEQFF
>TRBJ2-1|TRBD2|-|TRBV7-9
TGTGCCAGCAGCTTGGGGCTAGCGGACAATGAGCAGTTCTTC
CASSLGLADNEQFF
>TRBJ2-1|-|-|TRBV7-2
TGTGCCAGCAGCTCCGGACTGCCCCGGGGCGCCCTTTACAATGAGCAGTTCTTC
CASSSGLPRGALYNEQFF
>TRBJ2-6|-|-|TRBV19
TGTGCCAGTAGTATTAGCGAGCTAGGCTGGGCCAACGTCCTGACTTTC
CASSISELGWANVLTF
>TRBJ2-1|TRBD2|-|TRBV28
TGTGCCAGCCTGGGACTAGCGGGTTCCGCCTACAATGAGCAGTTCTTC
CASLGLAGSAYNEQFF
>TRBJ2-5|-|-|TRBV2
TGTGCCAGCAGCGTTCAAGAGACCCAGTACTTC
CASSVQETQYF
>TRBJ1-4|-|-|TRBV5-1
TGCGCCAGCAGACTGAACAGTAATGAAAAACTGTTTTTT
CASRLNSNEKLFF
>TRBJ1-5|TRBD1|-|TRBV7-2
TGTGCCAGCAGCTTAGTAGGTCAGGGGGCCGGACAGCCCCAGCATTTT
CASSLVGQGAGQPQHF
>TRBJ1-2|-|-|TRBV10-3
TGTGCCATCAGTGCTCTGGGGGGCTACACCTTC
CAISALGGYTF
>TRBJ2-3|-|-|TRBV5-1
TGCGCCAGCAGCTTAGATGGGACTTCGGCAGATACGCAGTATTTT
CASSLDGTSADTQYF
>TRBJ1-3|-|-|TRBV28
TGTGCCAGCAGGGGTGGCTCTGGAAACACCATATATTTT
CASRGGSGNTIYF